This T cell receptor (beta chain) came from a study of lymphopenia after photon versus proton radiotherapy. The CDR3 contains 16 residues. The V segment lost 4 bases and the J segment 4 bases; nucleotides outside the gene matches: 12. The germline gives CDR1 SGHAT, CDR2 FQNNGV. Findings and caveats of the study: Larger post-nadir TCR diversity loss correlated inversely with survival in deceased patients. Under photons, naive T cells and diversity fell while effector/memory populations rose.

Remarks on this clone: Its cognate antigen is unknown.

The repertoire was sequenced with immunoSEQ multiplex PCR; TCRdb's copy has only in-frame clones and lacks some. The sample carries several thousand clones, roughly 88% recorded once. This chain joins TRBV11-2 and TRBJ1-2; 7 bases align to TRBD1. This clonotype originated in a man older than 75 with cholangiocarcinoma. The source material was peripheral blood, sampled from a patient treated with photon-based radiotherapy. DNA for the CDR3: TGTGCCAGCAGCTCCCCGTTAGGGGGCTGGCTCTATGGCTACACCTTC. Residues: CASSSPLGGWLYGYTF.